These 28 T cell receptor beta chains came from one sample sequenced in a study of shared clonotypes between healthy human individuals. Profiled with immunoSEQ multiplex PCR; TCRdb holds only in-frame clones, not every one. In the table there are about 480,000 clones, nearly 80% of which are singletons. The material sequenced was PBMCs. All receptors come from a woman aged 40 to 49 in good health. Some clones in this sample may be carry-over from other donors' samples.

This sequence joins TRBV4-2 and TRBJ2-5; tentatively, D is TRBD1 or TRBD2 (5 bases each). V was shortened by 4 bases and J by 9 bases, with 21 bases between the two germline ends. Germline CDR1 LGHNA, CDR2 YNFKEQ. The CDR3 sequence is 15 residues long. For the CDR3, the DNA is TGTGCCAGCAGCCGCGGCGCCCGGGACCCCTCGGCCCAGTACTTC. It encodes CASSRGARDPSAQYF.

The gene calls are TRBV2 and TRBJ2-3; D gene unclear. The CDR3 spans 14 residues. Germline-derived CDR1 and CDR2 are SNHLY and FYNNEI. Trimming left V 6 bases short and J 4 bases short, with 14 bases between. CDR3 in amino acids: CASRPDRLADTQYF. The CDR3, as DNA: TGTGCCAGCAGACCCGACCGTCTGGCAGATACGCAGTATTTT. The full variable domain, rest sourced from reference TRBV2 and TRBJ2-3, is EPEVTQTPSHQVTQMGQEVILRCVPISNHLYFYWYRQILGQKVEFLVSFYNNEISEKSEIFDDQFSVERPDGSNFTLKIRSTKLEDSAMYFCASRPDRLADTQYFGPGTRLTVL.

J is TRBJ2-7 and V is TRBV2; D gene uncertain. Germline V gene sequence: CDR1 SNHLY, CDR2 FYNNEI. The V end was cut by 1 base, the J end by 7 bases, with 17 bases between. The CDR3 is 15 amino acids. CDR3 bases: TGTGCCAGCAGTGAAGGGGTTCCGACCTACGGGGAGCAGTACTTC. Amino acid sequence: CASSEGVPTYGEQYF.

The chain uses TRBV7-9 and TRBJ2-1; 10 nucleotides match TRBD2. Trimming at V came to 0 bases and at J to 8 bases, leaving 4 bases not matched to a gene. Germline lookup yields CDR1 SEHNR and CDR2 FQNEAQ (reference sequence). CDR3 length: 15 residues. The CDR3 loop reads CASSLAPSGRDEQFF. For the CDR3, the DNA is TGTGCCAGCAGCTTAGCACCTAGCGGGAGAGATGAGCAGTTCTTC. The variable domain in full, completed from reference TRBV7-9 and TRBJ2-1, reads DTGVSQNPRHKITKRGQNVTFRCDPISEHNRLYWYRQTLGQGPEFLTYFQNEAQLEKSRLLSDRFSAERPKGSFSTLEIQRTEQGDSAMYLCASSLAPSGRDEQFFGPGTRLTVL.

This clone came up many times. The chain employs TRBV2 and TRBJ2-1, with 11 positions matching TRBD2. Germline values: CDR1 SNHLY, CDR2 FYNNEI. The CDR3 consists of 15 residues. After removal of 8 bases from V and 9 bases from J, the junction contained 12 bases not matched to a gene. The CDR3 spells CASSLTSGIEGEQFF. As DNA, the CDR3 is TGTGCCAGCTCTCTGACTAGCGGGATAGAAGGTGAGCAGTTCTTC.

The chain joins TRBV30 to TRBJ1-1; D is possibly TRBD1 (5 bases). This CDR3 contains 14 residues. The V end lost 0 bases, the J end lost 5 bases, and 13 bases lay between the germline ends. Germline V gene lookup returns CDR1 GTSNPN and CDR2 SVGIG (reference sequence). The CDR3 coding sequence is TGTGCCTGGAGTGTAATGTGGCGGGGGACTGAAGCTTTCTTT. This sequence encodes CAWSVMWRGTEAFF.

The rearrangement links TRBV9 to TRBJ2-1; 9 nucleotides agree with TRBD2. This CDR3 comprises 14 residues. Per germline, CDR1 SGDLS and CDR2 YYNGEE. Trimming cost V 0 bases and J 9 bases; bases outside gene matches: 4. The CDR3 spells CASSVGGLAVEQFF. The CDR3, as DNA: TGTGCCAGCAGCGTAGGGGGACTAGCTGTTGAGCAGTTCTTC.

This clone appeared a few times. The chain uses TRBV9 and TRBJ2-7; no definite D call. CDR3 length: 14 residues. Germline CDR1 and CDR2: SGDLS and YYNGEE. Trimming stripped 4 bases from V and 5 bases from J, with 16 bases between. The CDR3 region has the DNA TGTGCCAGCAGCACGAGCCTCTACCCCCACGAGCAGTACTTC. Protein: CASSTSLYPHEQYF.

This clone came up many times. The chain is built from TRBV19 and TRBJ2-7; D ambiguous. CDR3 length equals 15 residues. The V end lost 8 bases, the J end lost 3 bases, and 20 bases lay between the germline ends. CDR1 and CDR2 (germline): LNHDA, SQIVND (reference sequence). This chain's CDR3 is CASSESYVEYYEQYF. The CDR3 nucleotides read TGTGCCAGTTCGGAATCCTACGTGGAATACTACGAGCAGTACTTC.

The chain recombines TRBV5-5 with TRBJ2-7, with no clear D. Germline CDR1 SGHKS, CDR2 YYEKEE (reference sequence). This CDR3 contains 11 residues. Between the trimmed V and J ends, which lost 7 bases and 2 bases, there was a span of 7 bases. The CDR3: CASSEAYEQYF. CDR3 DNA: TGTGCCAGCTCGGAAGCCTACGAGCAGTACTTC. The variable domain in full, with the rest retrieved from reference TRBV5-5 and TRBJ2-7, is DAGVTQSPTHLIKTRGQQVTLRCSPISGHKSVSWYQQVLGQGPQFIFQYYEKEERGRGNFPDRFSARQFPNYSSELNVNALLLGDSALYLCASSEAYEQYFGPGTRLTVT.

V gene TRBV5-8 combines with J gene TRBJ1-4; D not resolved. The V and J ends lost 7 bases and 4 bases respectively, with 14 bases between them. CDR1 and CDR2 from the germline V gene are SGHTS and YDEGEE. The CDR3 runs to 14 residues. The chain's CDR3 is CASHQPSFNEKLFF. The CDR3 nucleotides are TGTGCCAGCCACCAGCCCTCCTTTAATGAAAAACTGTTTTTT. Full variable domain (remainder filled in from reference TRBV5-8 and TRBJ1-4): EAGVTQSPTHLIKTRGQQATLRCSPISGHTSVYWYQQALGLGLQFLLWYDEGEERNRGNFPPRFSGRQFPNYSSELNVNALELEDSALYLCASHQPSFNEKLFFGSGTQLSVL.

V and J are TRBV7-9 and TRBJ2-5, with TRBD2 as a possible D gene (5 bases). The DNA matches TRBJ2-7 better at its end, which makes the J call doubtful. Looked up from germline, CDR1 is SEHNR and CDR2 is FQNEAQ (reference sequence). This CDR3 contains 17 residues. CDR3 amino acids: CASSDSKRRPGSYEQYF. The DNA for the CDR3 is TGTGCCAGCAGCGACTCAAAGCGGCGGCCGGGATCCTACGAGCAGTACTTC.

CDR3 sequence reads: CASRSPASGNTIYF. The CDR3 DNA sequence: TGTGCCAGCAGAAGTCCAGCCTCTGGAAACACCATATATTTT. V usage is TRBV7-2 and J usage is TRBJ1-3; D call uncertain. The V end lost 6 bases, the J end lost 0 bases, and 9 bases lay between the germline ends. Germline V gene lookup returns CDR1 SGHTA and CDR2 FQGNSA. CDR3 length: 14 residues.

The chain employs TRBV4-2 and TRBJ2-2; tentatively, D is TRBD1 (6 bases). Per the germline V gene, CDR1 is LGHNA and CDR2 is YNFKEQ. This CDR3 comprises 15 residues. V was pared by 4 bases and J by 5 bases, with 14 bases between. CDR3 protein: CASSLQGIGTGELFF. The CDR3 DNA is TGTGCCAGCAGCCTCCAGGGGATAGGGACCGGGGAGCTGTTTTTT.

The chain couples TRBV19 to TRBJ1-5, with TRBD1 identical over 8 bases. Germline V gene sequence: CDR1 LNHDA, CDR2 SQIVND (reference sequence). V dropped 1 base and J dropped 4; count of bases not matched to a gene: 3. The CDR3 covers 15 residues. The CDR3 sequence is CASSIGRQGNQPQHF. CDR3 nucleotides: TGTGCCAGTAGTATAGGTCGACAGGGGAATCAGCCCCAGCATTTT.

The chain carries TRBV19 and TRBJ2-5; possibly TRBD1 for D (6 bases). The germline CDR1 and CDR2 sequences are LNHDA and SQIVND (reference sequence). This CDR3 contains 17 residues. The ends were cut back, 3 bases at V and 0 bases at J, with 17 bases in the middle. The CDR3 reads CASSINLGHTYQETQYF. The CDR3 bases are TGTGCCAGTAGTATCAATTTGGGACACACGTACCAAGAGACCCAGTACTTC.

The rearrangement uses TRBV25-1 and TRBJ1-1; D is ambiguous. With 7 bases removed from V and 0 bases from J, the gap between germline ends came to 9 bases. Germline V CDR1 and CDR2: MGHDK, SYGVNS. The length of the CDR3 is 13 residues. For the CDR3, the DNA is TGTGCCAGCATGGGCAGAGTGAACACTGAAGCTTTCTTT. This encodes CASMGRVNTEAFF.

The V gene is TRBV28, the J gene TRBJ1-3, with 7 bases identical to TRBD1. Per the germline V gene, CDR1 is MDHEN and CDR2 is SYDVKM. This CDR3 spans 15 amino acids. Losses at the gene ends were 6 bases for V and 0 bases for J; bases not matched to a gene: 5. The DNA of the CDR3 is TGTGCCAGCAGGTGGACAGGAAGCTCTGGAAACACCATATATTTT. This translates into CASRWTGSSGNTIYF. Complete variable domain (other parts from reference TRBV28 and TRBJ1-3): DVKVTQSSRYLVKRTGEKVFLECVQDMDHENMFWYRQDPGLGLRLIYFSYDVKMKEKGDIPEGYSVSREKKERFSLILESASTNQTSMYLCASRWTGSSGNTIYFGEGSWLTVV.

The chain employs TRBV28 and TRBJ2-6, with TRBD1 matching over 7 bases. The CDR3 totals 17 residues. V lost 6 bases and J lost 0; bases outside the gene matches: 8. Germline V gives CDR1 MDHEN, CDR2 SYDVKM. This CDR3 reads CASSPSRDSSGANVLTF. The CDR3, as DNA: TGTGCCAGCAGCCCCTCCCGGGACAGCTCTGGGGCCAACGTCCTGACTTTC.

The chain has TRBV4-1 and TRBJ1-6; possibly TRBD1 for D (5 bases). This CDR3 region has 17 residues. The germline gives CDR1 MGHRA, CDR2 YSYEKL. V was shortened by 2 bases and J by 0 bases, with 11 bases between the two germline ends. For the CDR3, the DNA is TGCGCCAGCAGCCAAAAGACAGCGAGCTCCTATAATTCACCCCTCCACTTT. Translation gives CASSQKTASSYNSPLHF.

The V call is TRBV4-1, the J call TRBJ2-1; 7 bases fit TRBD2. V lost 6 bases, J lost 1 base, and 15 bases stayed unmatched. This CDR3 comprises 18 residues. Germline CDR1 MGHRA, CDR2 YSYEKL. This CDR3 is CASSSGGGAGSSYNEQFF. The DNA of the CDR3 is TGCGCCAGCAGTTCGGGCGGGGGAGCCGGGTCGTCCTACAATGAGCAGTTCTTC.

V gene TRBV2 combines with J gene TRBJ2-5, with D hard to call. The CDR3 runs 13 residues. Trimming cost V 3 bases and J 1 base, with 6 bases left between them. The germline gives CDR1 SNHLY, CDR2 FYNNEI. The CDR3 DNA reads as TGTGCCAGCAGTGAGGCCCGCCAAGAGACCCAGTACTTC. Its protein is CASSEARQETQYF.

The chain combines TRBV6-1 with TRBJ2-7; TRBD2 matches at 7 bases. The length of the CDR3 is 13 residues. Germline V gene sequence: CDR1 MNHNS, CDR2 SASEGT. The junction had 4 bases not matched to a gene; V was cut back by 6 bases and J by 2 bases. CDR3 DNA sequence: TGTGCCAGCAGCTCCGGGACTACCTACGAGCAGTACTTC. Translation: CASSSGTTYEQYF.

V gene TRBV6-1 combines with J gene TRBJ1-1; 7 bases agree with TRBD1. The V and J ends lost 6 bases and 6 bases, in that order; junction bases with no gene match: 7. The CDR3 extends over 13 amino acids. Germline V gene data show CDR1 as MNHNS and CDR2 as SASEGT. This CDR3 reads CASRVDRVAEAFF. CDR3 in DNA: TGTGCCAGCAGAGTAGACAGGGTGGCTGAAGCTTTCTTT.

This clone was found a few times. Here the CDR3 DNA reads TGTGCCAGCAGCCAAGGAGTCGGAAACATTCAGTACTTC. This codes for CASSQGVGNIQYF. The V gene is TRBV4-2, the J gene TRBJ2-4; D ambiguous. Trimming shortened V by 1 base and J by 6 bases, and 7 bases separated the two germline ends. From germline, CDR1 is LGHNA and CDR2 YNFKEQ. This CDR3 has 13 amino acids.

This rearrangement joins TRBV5-4 to TRBJ2-1; D unclear. CDR3 size: 13 residues. Per germline, CDR1 SGHNT and CDR2 YYREEE (reference sequence). The V end lost 2 bases, the J end lost 6 bases, and 9 bases lay between the germline ends. CDR3 region: CASSLSPRNEQFF. The DNA for the CDR3 is TGTGCCAGCAGCTTATCCCCCCGCAATGAGCAGTTCTTC.

This chain uses TRBV28 with TRBJ2-1; 7 bases line up with TRBD2. CDR1 is MDHEN, CDR2 SYDVKM, per germline. The CDR3 extends over 13 amino acids. Trimming cost V 9 bases and J 0 bases; bases outside gene matches: 2. CDR3 coding DNA: TGTGCCAGGCCGGGAGGCTCCTACAATGAGCAGTTCTTC. Its protein is CARPGGSYNEQFF.

The count of this clone is one. The V call is TRBV6-1, the J call TRBJ2-2; 7 nucleotides match TRBD2. This CDR3 region has 15 residues. V was pared by 3 bases and J by 2 bases, with 3 bases of the junction left unmatched. Germline CDR1 reads MNHNS; CDR2 reads SASEGT. The CDR3 DNA follows: TGTGCCAGCAGTGAGGGACTACCCAACACCGGGGAGCTGTTTTTT. Translation: CASSEGLPNTGELFF.